This T cell receptor (beta chain) was captured in a study of blood T cell repertoires in COVID-19. In the original workflow: Nucleated cell number was recorded as an estimate derived from reference gene primer amplification. Produced via immunoSEQ multiplex PCR; TCRdb's table is partial and in-frame only. That table furnishes V, J and clone size, whereas the DNA furnished D and trimming. The sample yields about 170,000 clones, over 70% seen once. This clone showed up just a few times. Deletions cut 2 bases from V and 3 bases from J, with 11 bases between. Germline V gene sequence: CDR1 SGHTA, CDR2 FQGTGA. CDR3 length: 15 amino acids.

This receptor was identified in a woman aged 45-60 years in a cohort exposed to, infected with or recovered from COVID-19 (not recorded which). The sample comprised PBMCs or T cells enriched from blood (not recorded which). The V gene is TRBV7-3, the J gene TRBJ2-1, with TRBD1 as a possible D gene (5 bases). The CDR3 DNA sequence: TGTGCCAGCAGCTTATTCGGACAAGGCTACAATGAGCAGTTCTTC. It specifies CASSLFGQGYNEQFF. Filled out from reference TRBV7-3 and TRBJ2-1, the complete variable domain reads GAGVSQTPSNKVTEKGKYVELRCDPISGHTALYWYRQSLGQGPEFLIYFQGTGAADDSGLPNDRFFAVRPEGSVSTLKIQRTERGDSAVYLCASSLFGQGYNEQFFGPGTRLTVL.